The 17 T cell receptor beta chains below come from one sample, sequenced in a study of blood T cell repertoires in COVID-19. Assay used: immunoSEQ multiplex PCR; TCRdb lists only in-frame clones, some missing. The sample has some 200,000 clones; 85% to 90% are singletons. Input material: peripheral blood. These receptor sequences come from a woman in her 70s with acute or convalescent COVID-19.

Only one count was recorded for this clone. This chain links TRBV9 with TRBJ2-1, with 7 bases fitting TRBD2. Germline V gene sequence: CDR1 SGDLS, CDR2 YYNGEE. With 4 bases clipped from V and 9 bases from J, the junction kept 10 bases outside the gene matches. The length of the CDR3 is 14 residues. CDR3 residues: CASSNRPGGGEQFF. The CDR3 DNA reads TGTGCCAGCAGCAATCGGCCAGGCGGGGGTGAGCAGTTCTTC.

The chain recombines TRBV19 with TRBJ1-5, with 7 bases identical to TRBD1. Germline V lookup: CDR1 LNHDA, CDR2 SQIVND (reference sequence). This CDR3 comprises 16 residues. The V segment lost 6 bases and the J segment 0 bases; nucleotides outside the gene matches: 8. CDR3 nucleotide sequence: TGTGCCAGTAGAACCGACAGGGTAAATAGCAATCAGCCCCAGCATTTT. Residues: CASRTDRVNSNQPQHF.

CDR3 sequence (DNA): TGTGCCAGCAGCTGGGCTAGCGGGAGGACAGATACGCAGTATTTT. Translating it yields CASSWASGRTDTQYF. The rearrangement links TRBV11-2 to TRBJ2-3; 11 bases match TRBD2. CDR3 length equals 15 residues. Germline CDR1 SGHAT, CDR2 FQNNGV. V lost 4 bases, J lost 3 bases, and 3 bases stayed unmatched.

This chain connects TRBV19 to TRBJ1-5; D might be TRBD1 (6 bases). Germline V lookup: CDR1 LNHDA, CDR2 SQIVND (reference sequence). The V gene lost 0 bases and the J gene lost 4 bases, with 10 bases spanning the gap. This CDR3 is 15 amino acids long. CDR3: CASSIDHQGNQPQHF. CDR3 sequence (DNA): TGTGCCAGTAGTATAGATCATCAGGGGAATCAGCCCCAGCATTTT.

The sample holds one count of this clone. This chain links TRBV5-1 with TRBJ1-4, with 7 bases lining up with TRBD1. The junction had 5 bases not matched to a gene; V was cut back by 4 bases and J by 2 bases. Germline CDR1 SGHRS, CDR2 YFSETQ. The CDR3 runs to 15 residues. CDR3 nucleotides: TGCGCCAGCAGCCGAGTACAGGGGACTAATGAAAAACTGTTTTTT. This gives the protein CASSRVQGTNEKLFF.

V gene TRBV7-6 combines with J gene TRBJ2-2; the D is unclear. V was shortened by 0 bases and J by 5 bases, with 4 bases between the two germline ends. Germline CDR1 is SGHVS and CDR2 is FNYEAQ. The CDR3 extends over 13 amino acids. The CDR3 sequence: CASSLARTGELFF. DNA of the CDR3: TGTGCCAGCAGCTTAGCTCGTACCGGGGAGCTGTTTTTT.

The CDR3 reads CASSYQGPMGYTF. DNA for the CDR3: TGCGCCAGCAGCTACCAGGGGCCAATGGGCTACACCTTC. This chain joins TRBV5-1 and TRBJ1-2; D is perhaps TRBD1 (6 bases). Trimming stripped 3 bases from V and 8 bases from J, with 14 bases between. The CDR3 sequence is 13 residues long. Germline CDR1 and CDR2: SGHRS and YFSETQ.

The chain combines TRBV19 with TRBJ2-1, with 11 bases aligning to TRBD2. The CDR3 length is 16 residues. Germline CDR1 and CDR2: LNHDA and SQIVND (reference sequence). The junction had 8 bases not matched to a gene; V was cut back by 1 base and J by 9 bases. Here the CDR3 reads CASSIASGGFQGEQFF. DNA of the CDR3: TGTGCCAGTAGTATAGCTAGCGGGGGGTTCCAGGGTGAGCAGTTCTTC.

The genes are TRBV2 and TRBJ1-1, with 8 bases matching TRBD1. This CDR3 comprises 14 residues. The germline CDR1 and CDR2 sequences are SNHLY and FYNNEI. With 8 bases clipped from V and 2 bases from J, the junction kept 7 bases outside the gene matches. The CDR3 DNA reads TGTGCCAGCTGCGGACAGGGAGGTAACACTGAAGCTTTCTTT. Protein sequence: CASCGQGGNTEAFF.

In DNA, the CDR3 is TGTGCCAGCAGTTATGGAGCCCCGAACACTGAAGCTTTCTTT. Its translation is CASSYGAPNTEAFF. The V call is TRBV6-2 or TRBV6-3, the J call TRBJ1-1; D remains ambiguous. The length of the CDR3 is 14 residues. V lost 3 bases and J 1 base, leaving 9 bases between the germline ends. Germline V lookup: CDR1 MNHEY, CDR2 SVGEGT.

The V gene is TRBV4-1, the J gene TRBJ2-5, with 9 nucleotides matching TRBD2. Looked up from germline, CDR1 is MGHRA and CDR2 is YSYEKL. The V segment lost 0 bases and the J segment 0 bases; nucleotides outside the gene matches: 5. CDR3 length: 17 residues. Here the CDR3 reads CASSQELRGGNQETQYF. As DNA, the CDR3 is TGCGCCAGCAGCCAAGAATTGCGGGGGGGTAACCAAGAGACCCAGTACTTC.

The J gene is TRBJ1-5, the V gene TRBV6-1; D is unclear. The V gene's germline CDR1 is MNHNS and CDR2 SASEGT. The CDR3 totals 16 residues. Trimming cost V 1 base and J 1 base, with 11 bases left between them. The CDR3, as DNA: TGTGCCAGCAGTGAAGGGCAGGTTCTCAGCAATCAGCCCCAGCATTTT. It yields the protein CASSEGQVLSNQPQHF.

This chain links TRBV5-1 with TRBJ1-1; D is perhaps TRBD1 (5 bases). Germline V gene sequence: CDR1 SGHRS, CDR2 YFSETQ. CDR3 length equals 15 residues. V was cut by 5 bases and J by 0 bases, with 14 bases left in between. The CDR3 sequence: CASRGGGAMNTEAFF. CDR3 nucleotides: TGCGCCAGCAGGGGTGGAGGGGCGATGAACACTGAAGCTTTCTTT.

This chain joins TRBV6-5 and TRBJ2-7; 9 bases align to TRBD2. Trimming cost V 7 bases and J 1 base; bases outside gene matches: 8. The CDR3 has 15 amino acids. Germline loops: CDR1 MNHEY, CDR2 SVGAGI. The CDR3 coding sequence is TGTGCCAGCACTTTTAGCGGGGGCACTTCCTACGAGCAGTACTTC. It codes for CASTFSGGTSYEQYF.

The chain employs TRBV7-3 and TRBJ2-1, with TRBD2 identical over 13 bases. This CDR3 is 15 amino acids long. The germline gives CDR1 SGHTA, CDR2 FQGTGA. J gave up 9 bases and V 3 bases, and 5 bases lay outside the gene matches. CDR3 sequence: CASSFGLAGVGEQFF. CDR3 nucleotides: TGTGCCAGCAGCTTTGGACTAGCGGGAGTGGGTGAGCAGTTCTTC.

The chain links TRBV11-2 to TRBJ2-1, with 10 nucleotides matching TRBD2. Germline CDR1 and CDR2: SGHAT and FQNNGV. The CDR3 is 16 amino acids. The V segment lost 3 bases and the J segment 9 bases; nucleotides outside the gene matches: 11. The CDR3 spells CASSLVTSGAGSEQFF. CDR3 in DNA: TGTGCCAGCAGCTTGGTTACTAGCGGGGCCGGGAGTGAGCAGTTCTTC.

The chain couples TRBV7-9 to TRBJ2-7, with 11 nucleotides matching TRBD2. CDR1 and CDR2 (germline): SEHNR, FQNEAQ (reference sequence). The CDR3 loop spans 16 amino acids. V dropped 0 bases and J dropped 5; count of bases not matched to a gene: 6. The CDR3 sequence: CASSLATSGGIHEQYF. CDR3 in DNA: TGTGCCAGCAGCTTAGCTACTAGCGGGGGTATACACGAGCAGTACTTC.